This T cell receptor beta chain was recovered during a study of naive and memory T cell subsets. About this clonotype: What it binds is unknown.

Both TRBC1 and TRBC2 were covered by a beta constant-region primer of two equimolar oligonucleotides. Nested alpha and beta constant-region primers with the SP2 primer drove four PCR rounds on ligated cDNA. Ligation attached a single-stranded oligonucleotide with a 12-nucleotide UMI and the SP2 primer to the cDNA 3' end. TCRdb reprocessed the UMI-ligation and nested PCR reads via MiXCR and lists one record per CDR3 protein. The table shows over 100,000 distinct CDR3 sequences, with more than 12% occurring only once. The study's findings and limits: Possibly reflecting memory cells re-expressing CD45RA, a few larger clonotypes occurred in naive repertoires, especially CD8. Over 85% of naive TCR sequences appeared only once after error correction, unlike memory subsets.

Sequenced material: naive CD8+ T cells from blood. This sequence was found in a human donor in good health.

CDR3 residues: CASSLANREQETQYF. CDR3 sequence (DNA): TGTGCCAGCAGCTTAGCCAATCGGGAGCAAGAGACCCAGTACTTC. This chain links TRBV11-1 with TRBJ2-5, with D perhaps matching TRBD2 (6 bases). CDR1 is SGHAT, CDR2 FQDESV, per germline (reference sequence). This CDR3 has 15 residues. Trimming left V 0 bases short and J 2 bases short, with 10 bases between. Based on the CDR3 plus reference TRBV11-1 and TRBJ2-5, the full variable domain is EAEVAQSPRYKITEKSQAVAFWCDPISGHATLYWYRQILGQGPELLVQFQDESVVDDSQLPKDRFSAERLKGVDSTLKIQPAELGDSAMYLCASSLANREQETQYFGPGTRLLVL.